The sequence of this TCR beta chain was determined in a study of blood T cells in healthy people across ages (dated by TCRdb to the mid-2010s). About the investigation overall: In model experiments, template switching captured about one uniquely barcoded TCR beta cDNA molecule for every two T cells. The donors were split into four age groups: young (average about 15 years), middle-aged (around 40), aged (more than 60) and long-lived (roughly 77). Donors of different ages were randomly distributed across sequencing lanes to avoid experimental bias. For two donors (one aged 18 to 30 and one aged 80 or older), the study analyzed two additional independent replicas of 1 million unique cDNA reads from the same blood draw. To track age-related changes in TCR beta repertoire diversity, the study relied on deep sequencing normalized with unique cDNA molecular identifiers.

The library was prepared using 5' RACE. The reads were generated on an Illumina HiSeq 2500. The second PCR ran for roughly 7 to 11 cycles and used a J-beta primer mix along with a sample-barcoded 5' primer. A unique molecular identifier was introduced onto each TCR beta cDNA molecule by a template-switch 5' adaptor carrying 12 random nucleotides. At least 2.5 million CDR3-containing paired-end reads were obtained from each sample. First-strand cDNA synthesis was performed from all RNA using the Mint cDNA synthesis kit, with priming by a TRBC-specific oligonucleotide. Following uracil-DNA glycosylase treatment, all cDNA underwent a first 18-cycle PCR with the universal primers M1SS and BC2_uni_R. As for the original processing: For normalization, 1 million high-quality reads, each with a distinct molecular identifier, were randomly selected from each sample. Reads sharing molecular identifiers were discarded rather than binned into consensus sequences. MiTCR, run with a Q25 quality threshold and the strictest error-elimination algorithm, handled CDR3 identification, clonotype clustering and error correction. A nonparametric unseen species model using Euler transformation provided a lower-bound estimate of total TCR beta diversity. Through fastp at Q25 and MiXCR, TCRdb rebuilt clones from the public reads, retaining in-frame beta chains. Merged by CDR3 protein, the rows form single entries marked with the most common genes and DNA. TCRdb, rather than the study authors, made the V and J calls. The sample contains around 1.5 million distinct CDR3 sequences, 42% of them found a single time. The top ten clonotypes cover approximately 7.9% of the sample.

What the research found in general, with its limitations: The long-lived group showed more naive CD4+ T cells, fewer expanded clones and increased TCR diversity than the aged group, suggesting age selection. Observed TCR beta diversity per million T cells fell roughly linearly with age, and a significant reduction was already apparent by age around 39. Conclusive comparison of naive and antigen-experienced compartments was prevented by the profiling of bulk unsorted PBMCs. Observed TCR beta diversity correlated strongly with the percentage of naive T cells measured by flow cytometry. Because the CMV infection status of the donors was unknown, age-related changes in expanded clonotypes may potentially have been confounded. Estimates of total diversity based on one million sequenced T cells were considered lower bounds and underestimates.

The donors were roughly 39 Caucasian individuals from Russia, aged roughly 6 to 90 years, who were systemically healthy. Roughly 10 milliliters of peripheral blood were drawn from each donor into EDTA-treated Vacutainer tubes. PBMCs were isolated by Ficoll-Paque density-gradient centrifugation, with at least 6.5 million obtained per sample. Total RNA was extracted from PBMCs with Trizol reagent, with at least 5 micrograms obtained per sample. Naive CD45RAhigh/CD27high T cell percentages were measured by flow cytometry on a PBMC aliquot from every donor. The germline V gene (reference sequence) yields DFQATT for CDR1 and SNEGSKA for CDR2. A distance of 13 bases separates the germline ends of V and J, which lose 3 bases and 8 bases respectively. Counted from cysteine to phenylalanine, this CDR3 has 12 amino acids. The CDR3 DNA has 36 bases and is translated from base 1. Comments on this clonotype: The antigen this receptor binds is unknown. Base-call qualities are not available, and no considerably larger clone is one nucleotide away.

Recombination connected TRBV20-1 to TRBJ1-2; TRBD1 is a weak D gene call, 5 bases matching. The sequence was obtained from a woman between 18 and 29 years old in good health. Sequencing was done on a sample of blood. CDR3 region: CSASSQGYGYTF. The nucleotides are TGCAGTGCTAGTAGTCAGGGATACGGCTACACCTTC.